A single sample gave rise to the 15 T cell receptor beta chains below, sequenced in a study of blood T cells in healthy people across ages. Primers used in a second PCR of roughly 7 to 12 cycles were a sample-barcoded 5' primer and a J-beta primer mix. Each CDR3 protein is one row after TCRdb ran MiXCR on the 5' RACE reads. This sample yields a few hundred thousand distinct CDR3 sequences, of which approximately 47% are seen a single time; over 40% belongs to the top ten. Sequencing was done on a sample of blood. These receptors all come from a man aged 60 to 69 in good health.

The CDR3 DNA follows: TGCAGTGCCATATCGAGCTATGGCTACACCTTC. This gives the protein CSAISSYGYTF. The chain is built from TRBV20-1 and TRBJ1-2; D unclear. The CDR3 totals 11 residues. With 6 bases removed from V and 4 bases from J, the gap between germline ends came to 9 bases. The germline V gene has CDR1 DFQATT and CDR2 SNEGSKA (reference sequence).

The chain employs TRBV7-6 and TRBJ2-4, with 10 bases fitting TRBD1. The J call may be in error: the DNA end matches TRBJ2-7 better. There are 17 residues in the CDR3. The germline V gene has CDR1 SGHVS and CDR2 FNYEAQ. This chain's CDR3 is CASTLAPPGTGVGEQYF. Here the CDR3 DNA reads TGTGCCAGCACCTTGGCCCCCCCCGGGACAGGGGTTGGCGAGCAGTACTTC.

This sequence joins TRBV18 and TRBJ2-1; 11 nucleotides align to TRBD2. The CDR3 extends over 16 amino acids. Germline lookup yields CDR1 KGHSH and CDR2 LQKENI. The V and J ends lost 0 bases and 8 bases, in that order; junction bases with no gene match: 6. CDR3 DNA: TGTGCCAGCTCACCACCAGGCCTAGCGGGAGGTGATGAGCAGTTCTTC. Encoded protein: CASSPPGLAGGDEQFF.

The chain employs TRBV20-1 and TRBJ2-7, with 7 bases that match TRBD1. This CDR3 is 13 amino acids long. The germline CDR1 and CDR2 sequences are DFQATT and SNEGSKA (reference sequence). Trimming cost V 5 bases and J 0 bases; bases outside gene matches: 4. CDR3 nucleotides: TGCAGTGCTCTGGGACAGAGCTCCTACGAGCAGTACTTC. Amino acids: CSALGQSSYEQYF.

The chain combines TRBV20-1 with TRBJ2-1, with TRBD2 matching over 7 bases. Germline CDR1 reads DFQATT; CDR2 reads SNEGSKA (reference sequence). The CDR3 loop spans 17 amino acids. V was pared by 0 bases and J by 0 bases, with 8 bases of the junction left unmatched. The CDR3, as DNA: TGCAGTGCTAGAGAACTCCGAGCTAGCGGCTCCTACAATGAGCAGTTCTTC. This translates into CSARELRASGSYNEQFF.

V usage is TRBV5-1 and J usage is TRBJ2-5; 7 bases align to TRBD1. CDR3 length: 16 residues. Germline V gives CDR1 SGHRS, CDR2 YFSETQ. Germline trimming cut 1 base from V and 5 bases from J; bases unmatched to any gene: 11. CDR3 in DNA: TGCGCCAGCAGCTTGCCCACAGGGGCAGTAGGGGAGACCCAGTACTTC. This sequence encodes CASSLPTGAVGETQYF.

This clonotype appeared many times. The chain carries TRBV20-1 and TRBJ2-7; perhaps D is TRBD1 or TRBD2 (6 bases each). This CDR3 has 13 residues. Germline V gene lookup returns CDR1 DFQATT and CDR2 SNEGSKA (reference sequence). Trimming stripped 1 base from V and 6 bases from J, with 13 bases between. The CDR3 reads CSARGGAGSEQYF. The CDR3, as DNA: TGCAGTGCTAGAGGGGGGGCTGGAAGCGAGCAGTACTTC.

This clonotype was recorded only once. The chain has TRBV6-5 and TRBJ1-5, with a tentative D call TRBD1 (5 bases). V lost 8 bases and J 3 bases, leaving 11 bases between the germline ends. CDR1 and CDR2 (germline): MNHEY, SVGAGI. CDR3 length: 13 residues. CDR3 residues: CASRRDHNQPQHF. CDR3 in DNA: TGTGCCAGCCGGCGGGACCACAATCAGCCCCAGCATTTT.

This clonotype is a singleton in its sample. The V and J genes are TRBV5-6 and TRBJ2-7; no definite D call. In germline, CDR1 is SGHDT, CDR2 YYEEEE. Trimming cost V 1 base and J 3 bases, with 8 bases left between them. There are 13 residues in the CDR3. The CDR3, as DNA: TGTGCCAGCAGCTTGTTTACGAACTACGAGCAGTACTTC. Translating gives CASSLFTNYEQYF.

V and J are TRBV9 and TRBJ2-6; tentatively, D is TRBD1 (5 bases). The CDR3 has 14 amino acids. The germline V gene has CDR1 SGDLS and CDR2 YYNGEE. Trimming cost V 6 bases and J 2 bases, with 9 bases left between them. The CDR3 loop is CASNPGTGANVLTF. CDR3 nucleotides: TGTGCCAGCAACCCAGGGACTGGGGCCAACGTCCTGACTTTC.

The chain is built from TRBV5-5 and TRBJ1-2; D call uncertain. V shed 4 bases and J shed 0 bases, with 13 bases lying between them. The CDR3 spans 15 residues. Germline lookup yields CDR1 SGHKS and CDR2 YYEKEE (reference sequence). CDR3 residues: CASSPVANTNYGYTF. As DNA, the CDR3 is TGTGCCAGCAGCCCCGTGGCGAATACTAACTATGGCTACACCTTC.

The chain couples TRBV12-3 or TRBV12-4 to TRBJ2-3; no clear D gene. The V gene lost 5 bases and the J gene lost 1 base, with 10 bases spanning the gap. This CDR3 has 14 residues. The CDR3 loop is CASSAMMGTDTQYF. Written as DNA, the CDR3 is TGTGCCAGCAGTGCCATGATGGGCACAGATACGCAGTATTTT.

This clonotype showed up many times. The chain's CDR3 is CASTDDGPTDTQYF. The CDR3 coding sequence is TGTGCCAGCACCGATGACGGACCCACAGATACGCAGTATTTT. The chain joins TRBV27 to TRBJ2-3, with D hard to call. The V gene lost 7 bases and the J gene lost 2 bases, with 13 bases spanning the gap. The CDR3 length is 14 residues. The V gene's germline CDR1 is MNHEY and CDR2 SMNVEV (reference sequence).

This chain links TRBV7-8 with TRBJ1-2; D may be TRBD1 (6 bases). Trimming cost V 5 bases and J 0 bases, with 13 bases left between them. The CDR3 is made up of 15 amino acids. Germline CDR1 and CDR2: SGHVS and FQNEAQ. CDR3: CASSPSGAANYGYTF. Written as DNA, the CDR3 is TGTGCCAGCAGCCCATCGGGGGCGGCTAACTATGGCTACACCTTC.

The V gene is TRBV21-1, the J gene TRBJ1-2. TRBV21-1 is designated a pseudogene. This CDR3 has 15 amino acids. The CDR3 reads CASSKEGRQNYGYTF. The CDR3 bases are TGTGCCAGCAGCAAAGAAGGAAGACAAAACTATGGCTACACCTTC.